A selection of T cell receptor beta chains follows, all from one sample in a study of shared clonotypes between healthy human individuals. TCRdb's copy holds only in-frame clones and misses some; the assay was immunoSEQ multiplex PCR. The sample has millions of clones, approximately 94% seen once. The sample consisted of naive CD8+ T cells from PBMCs. Every receptor here comes from a man between 18 and 35 years old in good health. Some clones in this sample may be carry-over from other donors' samples. Both conserved end residues are part of each CDR3. D genes are given only for firm matches. Clone size, where shown, is once, few, many, or a class for clones that have expanded.

clone_size d_call j_call v_call cdr3_nt cdr3_aa
- - TRBJ1-1 TRBV18 TGTGCCAGCTCCATATCATCGGGAGTCGAAGCTTTCTTT CASSISSGVEAFF
- TRBD1 TRBJ2-7 TRBV9 TGTGCCAGCAGCGCGGCCGGGACAGGGCTCTACGAGCAGTACTTC CASSAAGTGLYEQYF
- TRBD1 TRBJ1-1 TRBV7-8 TGTGCCAGCAGCTCCGGACAGGGCGTGACTGAAGCTTTCTTT CASSSGQGVTEAFF
- TRBD1 TRBJ2-7 TRBV28 TGTGCCAGCAGTTTGGCGGCAGGGGGCTATTACGAGCAGTACTTC CASSLAAGGYYEQYF
- TRBD1 TRBJ2-4 TRBV7-9 TGTGCCAGCAGCTCCAGCAGCCCGACAGGGGTCAAAAACATTCAGTACTTC CASSSSSPTGVKNIQYF
- - TRBJ2-2 TRBV4-1 TGCGCCAGCTCCGCAAGGGCCCATGGTTCCGGGGAGCTGTTTTTT CASSARAHGSGELFF
- - TRBJ2-7 TRBV9 TGTGCCAGCAGCGTAGCTCCCACACAAACCTACGAGCAGTACTTC CASSVAPTQTYEQYF
- - TRBJ2-5 TRBV7-9 TGTGCCAGCAGCTTAGGTGTGGGGCCGGAGACCCAGTACTTC CASSLGVGPETQYF
few TRBD2 TRBJ2-1 TRBV7-2 TGTGCCAGCAGCTTAATGTGGCAGACTAGCTCCCATGAGCAGTTCTTC CASSLMWQTSSHEQFF
- TRBD2 TRBJ2-3 TRBV15 TGTGCCACCAGCGCACGGACTAGCGAGACAGATACGCAGTATTTT CATSARTSETDTQYF
few - TRBJ2-1 TRBV15 TGTGCCACCAGCAGGGGGATGAGAACTGAGCAGTTCTTC CATSRGMRTEQFF
- - TRBJ2-4 TRBV9 TGTGCCAGCAGCGTAGCAGGGTCCAAAAACATTCAGTACTTC CASSVAGSKNIQYF
- TRBD2 TRBJ2-1 TRBV6-6 TGTGCCAGCAGCCCGACTAGCGCGAACAATGAGCAGTTCTTC CASSPTSANNEQFF
- - TRBJ2-1 TRBV5-1 TGCGCCAGCAGCTTGTCCCTAGTTCCCTCTATTGAGCAGTTCTTC CASSLSLVPSIEQFF
- TRBD1 TRBJ1-5 TRBV28 TGTGCCAGCAGTTCCGACAGGGCCTATCAGCCCCAGCATTTT CASSSDRAYQPQHF
- - TRBJ2-7 TRBV30 TGTGCCTGGAGGCCGACCCGATACTCCTACGAGCAGTACTTC CAWRPTRYSYEQYF
- - TRBJ1-4 TRBV7-8 TGTGCCAGCAGCTTAGAGCGTCGGTCGGAGAAAACTAATGAAAAACTGTTTTTT CASSLERRSEKTNEKLFF
few - TRBJ1-1 TRBV7-8 TGTGCCAGCAGCTTACGAGCGTACACTGAAGCTTTCTTT CASSLRAYTEAFF